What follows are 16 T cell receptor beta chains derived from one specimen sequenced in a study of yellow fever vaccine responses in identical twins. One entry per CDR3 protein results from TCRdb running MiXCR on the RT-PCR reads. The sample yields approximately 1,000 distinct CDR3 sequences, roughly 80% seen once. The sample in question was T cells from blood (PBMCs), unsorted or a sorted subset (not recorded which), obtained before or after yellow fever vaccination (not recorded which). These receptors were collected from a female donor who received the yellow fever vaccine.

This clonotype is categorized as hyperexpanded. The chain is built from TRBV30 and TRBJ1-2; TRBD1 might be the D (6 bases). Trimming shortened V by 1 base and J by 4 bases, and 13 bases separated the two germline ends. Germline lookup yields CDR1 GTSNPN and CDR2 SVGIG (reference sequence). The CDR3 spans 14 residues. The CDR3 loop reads CAWSEGEWSYGYTF. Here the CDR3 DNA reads TGTGCCTGGAGTGAGGGGGAGTGGAGCTATGGCTACACCTTC.

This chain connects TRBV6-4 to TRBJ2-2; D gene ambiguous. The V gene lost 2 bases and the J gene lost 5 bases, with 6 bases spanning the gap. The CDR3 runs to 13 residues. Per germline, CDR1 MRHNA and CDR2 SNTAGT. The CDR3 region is CASSDGFTGELFF. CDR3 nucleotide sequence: TGTGCCAGCAGTGACGGGTTTACCGGGGAGCTGTTTTTT.

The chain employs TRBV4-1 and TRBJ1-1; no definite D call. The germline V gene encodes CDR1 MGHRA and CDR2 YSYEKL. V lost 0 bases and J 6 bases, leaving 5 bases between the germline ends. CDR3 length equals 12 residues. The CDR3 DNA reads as TGCGCCAGCAGCCAAGATGTACCTGAAGCTTTCTTT. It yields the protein CASSQDVPEAFF.

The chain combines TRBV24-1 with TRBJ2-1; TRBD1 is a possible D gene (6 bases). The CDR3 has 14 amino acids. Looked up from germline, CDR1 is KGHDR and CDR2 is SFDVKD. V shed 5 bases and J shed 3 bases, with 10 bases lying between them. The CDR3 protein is CATSVGDIYNEQFF. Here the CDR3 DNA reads TGTGCCACCAGTGTCGGGGACATCTACAATGAGCAGTTCTTC.

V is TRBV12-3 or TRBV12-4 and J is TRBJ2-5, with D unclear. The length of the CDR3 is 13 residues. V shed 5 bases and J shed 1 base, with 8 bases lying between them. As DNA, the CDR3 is TGTGCCAGCAGTCAATGGGGCCAAGAGACCCAGTACTTC. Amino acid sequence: CASSQWGQETQYF.

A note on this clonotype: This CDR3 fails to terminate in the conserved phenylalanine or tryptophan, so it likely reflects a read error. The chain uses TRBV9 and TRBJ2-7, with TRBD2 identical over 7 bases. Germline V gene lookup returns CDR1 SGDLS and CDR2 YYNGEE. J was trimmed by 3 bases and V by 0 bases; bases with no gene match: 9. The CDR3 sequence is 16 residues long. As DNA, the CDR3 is TGTGCCAGCAGCGTAGGGGGAGGGAGGCCCTACTACGAGCAGTACTAC. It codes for CASSVGGGRPYYEQYY.

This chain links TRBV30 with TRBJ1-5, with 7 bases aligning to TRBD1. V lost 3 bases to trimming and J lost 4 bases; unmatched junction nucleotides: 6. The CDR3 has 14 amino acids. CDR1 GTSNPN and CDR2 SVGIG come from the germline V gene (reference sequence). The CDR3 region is CAWSAQGKNQPQHF. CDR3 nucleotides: TGTGCCTGGAGCGCACAGGGGAAAAATCAGCCCCAGCATTTT.

The CDR3 sequence: CATSRAGYEQYF. The DNA of the CDR3 is TGTGCCACCAGCAGAGCCGGTTACGAGCAGTACTTC. The chain couples TRBV15 to TRBJ2-7; no clear D. Germline V CDR1 and CDR2: LNHNV, YYDKDF (reference sequence). CDR3 length equals 12 residues. V gave up 1 base and J gave up 4 bases, with 5 bases separating them.

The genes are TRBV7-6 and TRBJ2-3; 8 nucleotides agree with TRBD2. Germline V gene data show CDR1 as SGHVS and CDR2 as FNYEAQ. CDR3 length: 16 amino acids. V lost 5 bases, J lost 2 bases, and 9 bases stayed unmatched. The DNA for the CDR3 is TGTGCCAGCAGCCTAAGCGGGGGCGGCCCCACAGATACGCAGTATTTT. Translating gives CASSLSGGGPTDTQYF.

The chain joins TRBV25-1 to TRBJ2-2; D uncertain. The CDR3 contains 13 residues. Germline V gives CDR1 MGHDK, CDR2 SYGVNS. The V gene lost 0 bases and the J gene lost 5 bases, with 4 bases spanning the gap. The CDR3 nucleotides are TGTGCCAGCAGTGAATATGGGACCGGGGAGCTGTTTTTT. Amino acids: CASSEYGTGELFF.

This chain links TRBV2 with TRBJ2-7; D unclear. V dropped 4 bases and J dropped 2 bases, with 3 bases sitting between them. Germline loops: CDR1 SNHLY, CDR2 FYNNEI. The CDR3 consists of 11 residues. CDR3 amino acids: CASSVPYEQYF. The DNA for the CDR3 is TGTGCCAGCAGTGTCCCCTACGAGCAGTACTTC.

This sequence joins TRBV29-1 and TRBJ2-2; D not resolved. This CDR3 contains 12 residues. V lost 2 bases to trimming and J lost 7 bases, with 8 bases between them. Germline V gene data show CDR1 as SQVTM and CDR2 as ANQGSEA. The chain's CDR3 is CSVESGFGELFF. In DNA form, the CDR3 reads TGCAGCGTTGAAAGTGGGTTCGGGGAGCTGTTTTTT.

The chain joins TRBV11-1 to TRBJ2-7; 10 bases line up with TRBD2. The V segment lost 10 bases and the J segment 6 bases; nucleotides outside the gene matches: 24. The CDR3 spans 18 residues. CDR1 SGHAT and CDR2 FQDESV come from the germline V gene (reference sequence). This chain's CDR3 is CATNPYLMASGRSGEQYF. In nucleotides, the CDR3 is TGTGCCACGAACCCCTACCTGATGGCTAGCGGGAGATCGGGCGAGCAGTACTTC.

The CDR3 sequence is CATSRDLGGSYGYTF. CDR3 DNA sequence: TGTGCCACCAGCAGAGATCTGGGCGGGAGCTATGGCTACACCTTC. This chain joins TRBV15 and TRBJ1-2; D is undetermined. Trimming left V 0 bases short and J 4 bases short, with 12 bases between. The length of the CDR3 is 15 residues. CDR1 and CDR2 from the germline V gene are LNHNV and YYDKDF (reference sequence).

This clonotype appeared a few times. CDR3 in amino acids: CASSQDAVTNTGELFF. The CDR3, as DNA: TGCGCCAGCAGCCAAGATGCGGTGACGAACACCGGGGAGCTGTTTTTT. This rearrangement joins TRBV4-3 to TRBJ2-2, with D unresolved. Trimming shortened V by 0 bases and J by 0 bases, and 8 bases separated the two germline ends. The CDR3 runs 16 residues. Germline loops: CDR1 LGHNA, CDR2 YSLEER.

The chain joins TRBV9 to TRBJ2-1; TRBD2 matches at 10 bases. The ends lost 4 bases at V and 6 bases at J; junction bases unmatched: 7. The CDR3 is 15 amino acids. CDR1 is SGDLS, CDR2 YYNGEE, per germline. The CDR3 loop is CASSPSSGSVNEQFF. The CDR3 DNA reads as TGTGCCAGCAGCCCCTCTAGCGGGAGTGTCAATGAGCAGTTCTTC.